This T cell receptor beta chain was sequenced during a study of blood T cell repertoires in COVID-19. Study-wide background: Acute and convalescent COVID-19 samples came from the United States, Italy and Spain. T cells, B-cell-depleted T cells, or PBMCs provided the cDNA or gDNA that served as material.

This CDR3 region has 14 residues. V lost 4 bases, J lost 6 bases, and 4 bases stayed unmatched. CDR1 and CDR2 from the germline V gene are KGHSH and LQKENI. Original handling: From reference gene primer amplification, estimates of nucleated cell counts were derived. The table came from immunoSEQ multiplex PCR; TCRdb's copy has only in-frame clones and leaves some out. The DNA was the basis for D and trimming; V, J and clone size are from that table. The sample shows more than 95,000 clones, around four fifths of them seen only once. The clonotype was recovered from a man aged 55 to 70 with acute or convalescent COVID-19. Material: peripheral blood. The genes are TRBV18 and TRBJ2-1; TRBD1 matches 9 bases. CDR3 in DNA: TGTGCCAGCTCACAACAGGGGGCCTTCAATGAGCAGTTCTTC. It specifies CASSQQGAFNEQFF.